These 5 T cell receptor beta chains came from one sample sequenced in a study of Ad26.COV2.S vaccination and SARS-CoV-2 variants. Documented treatment: roughly 20 received Ad26.COV2.S at low or high dose, single or two shots; about 5 received placebo; per-sample allocation not given. Collection of samples fell on day 63 after the first vaccine or placebo injection. Generated by immunoSEQ multiplex PCR, the TCRdb table keeps only in-frame clones and is missing some. Of approximately 420,000 clones listed, around 85% are singletons. Specimen: peripheral blood, collected in a trial of Ad26.COV2.S vaccine versus placebo. All receptors come from a person aged 18-60 years who received the Ad26.COV2.S COVID-19 vaccine or a placebo.

The rearrangement uses TRBV11-1 and TRBJ1-5, with 7 bases fitting TRBD1. Losses at the gene ends were 1 base for V and 10 bases for J; bases not matched to a gene: 7. CDR1 is SGHAT and CDR2 is FQDESV in the germline V gene (reference sequence). This CDR3 is 14 amino acids long. The CDR3: CASSLENQGGPQHF. The CDR3 nucleotides read TGTGCCAGCAGCTTAGAAAACCAGGGGGGACCCCAGCATTTT.

The rearrangement uses TRBV6-4 and TRBJ2-2; no reliable D call. Per germline, CDR1 MRHNA and CDR2 SNTAGT. Deletions cut 1 base from V and 3 bases from J, with 6 bases between. The CDR3 loop spans 14 amino acids. CDR3 residues: CASSDFGDTGELFF. DNA for the CDR3: TGTGCCAGCAGTGACTTTGGAGACACCGGGGAGCTGTTTTTT.

This sequence joins TRBV11-2 and TRBJ2-3; 10 bases line up with TRBD2. This CDR3 region has 16 residues. V was pared by 5 bases and J by 3 bases, with 8 bases of the junction left unmatched. Germline loops: CDR1 SGHAT, CDR2 FQNNGV. The CDR3 nucleotides are TGTGCCAGCAGCGAAAGCGGGGGGGCTCGAACAGATACGCAGTATTTT. Its protein product is CASSESGGARTDTQYF.

This clone was detected only once. This rearrangement joins TRBV19 to TRBJ2-7; D might be TRBD1 (5 bases). Trimming removed 3 bases at V and 0 bases at J, with 9 bases between. This CDR3 has 14 amino acids. The germline gives CDR1 LNHDA, CDR2 SQIVND (reference sequence). For the CDR3, the DNA is TGTGCCAGTAGTATCTCTCAGGGCTCCTACGAGCAGTACTTC. This codes for CASSISQGSYEQYF.

The J gene is TRBJ1-2, the V gene TRBV4-2; 7 nucleotides align to TRBD1. In germline, CDR1 is LGHNA, CDR2 YNFKEQ. V shed 0 bases, J shed 2 bases, and the junction held 9 bases outside the gene matches. This CDR3 comprises 17 residues. This chain's CDR3 is CASSQDGRGRQNYGYTF. The CDR3 DNA is TGTGCCAGCAGCCAAGATGGCAGGGGGAGACAGAACTATGGCTACACCTTC.